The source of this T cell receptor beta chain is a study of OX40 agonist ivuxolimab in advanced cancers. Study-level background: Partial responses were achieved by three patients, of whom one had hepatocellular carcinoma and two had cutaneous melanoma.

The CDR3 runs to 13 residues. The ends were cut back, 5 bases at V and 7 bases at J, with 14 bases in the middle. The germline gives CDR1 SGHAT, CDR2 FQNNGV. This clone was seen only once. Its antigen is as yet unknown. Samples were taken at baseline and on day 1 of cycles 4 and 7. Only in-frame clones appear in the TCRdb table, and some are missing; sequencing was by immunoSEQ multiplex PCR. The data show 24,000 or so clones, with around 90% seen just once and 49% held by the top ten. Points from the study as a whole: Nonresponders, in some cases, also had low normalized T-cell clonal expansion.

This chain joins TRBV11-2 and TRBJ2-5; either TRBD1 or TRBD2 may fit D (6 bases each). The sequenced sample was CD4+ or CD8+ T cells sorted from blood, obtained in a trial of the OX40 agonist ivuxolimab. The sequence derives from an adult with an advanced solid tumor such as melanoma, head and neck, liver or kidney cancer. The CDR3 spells CASSQQGGGTQYF. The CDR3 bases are TGTGCCAGCAGCCAACAGGGAGGCGGGACCCAGTACTTC.